This TCR beta chain derives from a study of memory CD4+ T cells and cytomegalovirus serostatus. Turning to the study itself: Healthy Belgian adult donors included 9 or 10 CMV-positive and some 24 CMV-negative people.

General study results and limits: Each of approximately 73 CMV-associated TCRbeta sequences occurred in one to five individuals.

In the original analysis: Out-of-frame sequences were removed, leaving 2 million to 2.5 million distinct TCRbeta sequences. Sequencing was performed with immunoSEQ multiplex PCR; in TCRdb, only in-frame clones are kept and a portion is missing. V, J and clone size are taken as reported in that table, and D and trimming were inferred from the DNA itself. The sample contains 45,000 to 55,000 clones, roughly four fifths of which appear only once. Single viable CD3+CD4+CD8-CD45RO+ cells were sorted as the memory CD4+ T cells. This clone was counted only a few times. What it binds is not known. The sample was memory CD4+ T cells from blood. The source of this sequence is an adult in good health and CMV-seronegative.

CDR3 in amino acids: CASSPGRTGSPTNEKLFF. CDR3 sequence (DNA): TGTGCCAGCAGCCCGGGTAGGACAGGCTCGCCAACTAATGAAAAACTGTTTTTT. This chain links TRBV14 with TRBJ1-4; 7 bases map to TRBD1. The junction had 11 bases not matched to a gene; V was cut back by 4 bases and J by 0 bases. Looked up from germline, CDR1 is SGHDN and CDR2 is FVKESK. There are 18 residues in the CDR3.